These T cell receptor beta chains were read from a single sample in a study of CD8+CD57+ T cells in acquired aplastic anemia. TCRdb re-called the reads with MiXCR, one entry per CDR3 protein. The table has 200,000 or so distinct CDR3 sequences, 64% seen once. The sequencing sample was made of sorted CD4+, CD8+, or CD8+CD57+ T cells (not recorded which) from PBMCs. The receptors originated from a human donor with severe aplastic anemia or a healthy control (not recorded which). Both conserved end residues are part of each CDR3. Each record gives: CDR3 protein, CDR3 DNA, J gene, clone size, V gene, D gene. D genes are given only for firm matches. Not all rows give a size; the values are once, few, many and, for expanded clones, a class.

CDR3 protein: CASRQQGTQPQHF
CDR3 DNA: TGTGCCAGCAGACAACAGGGAACTCAGCCCCAGCATTTT
J gene: TRBJ1-5
clone size: .
V gene: TRBV2
D gene: .

CDR3 protein: CASSPRTGIEAFF
CDR3 DNA: TGTGCCAGCAGCCCTAGGACGGGTATTGAAGCTTTCTTT
J gene: TRBJ1-1
clone size: many
V gene: TRBV7-9
D gene: .

CDR3 protein: CSAPDDGANVLTF
CDR3 DNA: TGCAGTGCCCCAGACGACGGGGCCAACGTCCTGACTTTC
J gene: TRBJ2-6
clone size: medium-sized
V gene: TRBV20-1
D gene: .

CDR3 protein: CASSPGHF
CDR3 DNA: TGTGCCAGCAGCCCTGGGCATTTT
J gene: TRBJ1-5
clone size: .
V gene: TRBV5-5
D gene: .

CDR3 protein: CSARGGSGGAPGEQFF
CDR3 DNA: TGCAGTGCTAGAGGGGGTAGCGGGGGGGCGCCGGGAGAGCAGTTCTTC
J gene: TRBJ2-1
clone size: .
V gene: TRBV20-1
D gene: TRBD2

CDR3 protein: CASESNSYEQYF
CDR3 DNA: TGTGCCAGCGAATCCAACTCCTACGAGCAGTACTTC
J gene: TRBJ2-7
clone size: .
V gene: TRBV28
D gene: .

CDR3 protein: CASSAGGTGVYGYTF
CDR3 DNA: TGTGCCAGCAGCGCAGGGGGGACAGGAGTCTATGGCTACACCTTC
J gene: TRBJ1-2
clone size: many
V gene: TRBV9
D gene: TRBD1

CDR3 protein: CASSYDAGANVLTF
CDR3 DNA: TGTGCCAGCAGTTATGATGCTGGGGCCAACGTCCTGACTTTC
J gene: TRBJ2-6
clone size: .
V gene: TRBV12-3/TRBV12-4
D gene: .

CDR3 protein: CSARDLGRGDYNEQFF
CDR3 DNA: TGCAGTGCTAGAGATCTAGGGCGGGGGGACTACAATGAGCAGTTCTTC
J gene: TRBJ2-1
clone size: once
V gene: TRBV20-1
D gene: TRBD2

CDR3 protein: CASSGGQASSYNEQFF
CDR3 DNA: TGTGCCAGCAGCGGGGGACAGGCTAGCTCCTACAATGAGCAGTTCTTC
J gene: TRBJ2-1
clone size: few
V gene: TRBV7-6
D gene: TRBD1

CDR3 protein: CASRKQGYEQYF
CDR3 DNA: TGTGCCAGCAGGAAACAGGGTTACGAGCAGTACTTC
J gene: TRBJ2-7
clone size: .
V gene: TRBV7-2
D gene: .

CDR3 protein: CASSTPDRSTDTQYF
CDR3 DNA: TGTGCCAGCAGCACACCGGACAGAAGCACAGATACGCAGTATTTT
J gene: TRBJ2-3
clone size: .
V gene: TRBV7-8
D gene: .

CDR3 protein: CASSEAGWASSYEQYF
CDR3 DNA: TGTGCCAGCAGTGAAGCGGGGTGGGCGTCATCCTACGAGCAGTACTTC
J gene: TRBJ2-7
clone size: .
V gene: TRBV2
D gene: .

CDR3 protein: CAAVGDLSGANVLTF
CDR3 DNA: TGTGCCGCCGTGGGGGACCTCTCTGGGGCCAACGTCCTGACTTTC
J gene: TRBJ2-6
clone size: .
V gene: TRBV10-3
D gene: .

CDR3 protein: CASSETGAENIQYF
CDR3 DNA: TGTGCCAGCAGTGAGACAGGGGCCGAAAACATTCAGTACTTC
J gene: TRBJ2-4
clone size: .
V gene: TRBV25-1
D gene: TRBD1

CDR3 protein: CATALGLGGINEQFF
CDR3 DNA: TGTGCCACTGCCCTCGGCCTTGGGGGCATAAATGAGCAGTTCTTC
J gene: TRBJ2-1
clone size: .
V gene: TRBV15
D gene: .

CDR3 protein: CASSPTGPGVGNTIYF
CDR3 DNA: TGCGCCAGCAGCCCCACTGGGCCAGGGGTCGGAAACACCATATATTTT
J gene: TRBJ1-3
clone size: .
V gene: TRBV5-1
D gene: .

CDR3 protein: CSVELGDLGYEQYF
CDR3 DNA: TGCAGCGTTGAACTGGGTGACCTAGGCTACGAGCAGTACTTC
J gene: TRBJ2-7
clone size: .
V gene: TRBV29-1
D gene: .

CDR3 protein: CSARPGQGASYEQYF
CDR3 DNA: TGCAGTGCTAGACCCGGACAGGGGGCATCCTACGAGCAGTACTTC
J gene: TRBJ2-7
clone size: few
V gene: TRBV20-1
D gene: TRBD1

CDR3 protein: CSARDSTNYGYTF
CDR3 DNA: TGCAGTGCCCGGGACAGCACTAACTATGGCTACACCTTC
J gene: TRBJ1-2
clone size: .
V gene: TRBV20-1
D gene: TRBD1